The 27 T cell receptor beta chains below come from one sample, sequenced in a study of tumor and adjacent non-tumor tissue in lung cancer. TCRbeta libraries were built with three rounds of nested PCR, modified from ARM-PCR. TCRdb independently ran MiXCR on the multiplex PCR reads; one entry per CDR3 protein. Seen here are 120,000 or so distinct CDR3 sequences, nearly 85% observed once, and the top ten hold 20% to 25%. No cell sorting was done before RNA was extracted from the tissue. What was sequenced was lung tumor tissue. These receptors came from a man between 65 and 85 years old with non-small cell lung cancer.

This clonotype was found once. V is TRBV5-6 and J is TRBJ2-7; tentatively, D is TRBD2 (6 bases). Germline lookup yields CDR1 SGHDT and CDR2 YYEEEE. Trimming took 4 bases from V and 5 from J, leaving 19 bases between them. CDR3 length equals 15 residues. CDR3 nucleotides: TGTGCCAGCAGCATTCCCTTCGCGGGGTGGCACGAGCAGTACTTC. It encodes CASSIPFAGWHEQYF.

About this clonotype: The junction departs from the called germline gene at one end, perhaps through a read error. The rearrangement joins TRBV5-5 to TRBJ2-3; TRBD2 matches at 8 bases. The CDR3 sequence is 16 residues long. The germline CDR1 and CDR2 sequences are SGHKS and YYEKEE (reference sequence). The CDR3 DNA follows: TGTGACAGCAGCATGACCCAAGCGGGGGGCACAGATACGCAGTATTTT. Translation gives CDSSMTQAGGTDTQYF.

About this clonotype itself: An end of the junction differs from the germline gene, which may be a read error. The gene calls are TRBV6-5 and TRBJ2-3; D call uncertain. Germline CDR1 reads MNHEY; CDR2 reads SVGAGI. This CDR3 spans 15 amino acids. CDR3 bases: TGTGCCAGCAGTTACTCGAAGGTTCAATGTGATATGCAGTATTTT. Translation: CASSYSKVQCDMQYF.

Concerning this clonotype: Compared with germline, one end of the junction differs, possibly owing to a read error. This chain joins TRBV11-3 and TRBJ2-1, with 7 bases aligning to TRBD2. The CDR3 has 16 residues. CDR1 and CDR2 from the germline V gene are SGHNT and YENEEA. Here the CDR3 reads CASSLDHTGGRGEQFF. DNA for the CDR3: TGTGCCAGCAGTTTAGATCACACGGGGGGTAGGGGTGAGCAGTTCTTC.

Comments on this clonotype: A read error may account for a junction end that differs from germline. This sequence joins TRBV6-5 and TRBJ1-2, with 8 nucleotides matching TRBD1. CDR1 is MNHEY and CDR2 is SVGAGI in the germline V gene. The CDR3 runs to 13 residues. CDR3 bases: TGTGCCAGCAGAGCTGGGACAGGCAATGGCTGCACCTTC. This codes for CASRAGTGNGCTF.

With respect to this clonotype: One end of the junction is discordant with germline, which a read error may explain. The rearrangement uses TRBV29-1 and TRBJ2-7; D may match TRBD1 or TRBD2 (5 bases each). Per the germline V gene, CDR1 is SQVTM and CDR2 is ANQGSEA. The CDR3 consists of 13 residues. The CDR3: CSVPGPTSYQQYF. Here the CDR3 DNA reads TGCAGTGTTCCGGGACCGACCTCCTACCAGCAGTACTTC.

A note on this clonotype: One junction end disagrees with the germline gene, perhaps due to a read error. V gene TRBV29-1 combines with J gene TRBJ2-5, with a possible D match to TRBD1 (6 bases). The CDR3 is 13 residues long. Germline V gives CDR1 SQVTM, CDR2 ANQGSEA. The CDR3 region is CSVADRFLESQYF. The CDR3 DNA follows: TGCAGCGTTGCCGACAGGTTCCTGGAGAGCCAGTACTTC.

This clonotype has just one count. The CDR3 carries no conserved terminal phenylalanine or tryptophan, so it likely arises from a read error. The DNA of the CDR3 is TGTGCCAGCAACCTAAGACAGGGAGCCACAGATACGCAGTATCTT. It encodes CASNLRQGATDTQYL. The gene calls are TRBV11-3 and TRBJ2-3; 7 positions agree with TRBD1. CDR3 length equals 15 residues. Looked up from germline, CDR1 is SGHNT and CDR2 is YENEEA. V trimming: 7 bases; J trimming: 2 bases; junction bases outside the gene matches: 9.

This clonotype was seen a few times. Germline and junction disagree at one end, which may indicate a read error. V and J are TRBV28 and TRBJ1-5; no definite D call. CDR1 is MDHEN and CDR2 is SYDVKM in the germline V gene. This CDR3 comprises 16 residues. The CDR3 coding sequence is TGTGCCAACAGACTAGAGGCGAGGGATCTAAATCAGCCCCTGCATTTT. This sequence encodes CANRLEARDLNQPLHF. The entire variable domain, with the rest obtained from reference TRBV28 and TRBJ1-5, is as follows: DVKVTQSSRYLVKRTGEKVFLECVQDMDHENMFWYRQDPGLGLRLIYFSYDVKMKEKGDIPEGYSVSREKKERFSLILESASTNQTSMYLCANRLEARDLNQPLHFGDGTRLSIL.

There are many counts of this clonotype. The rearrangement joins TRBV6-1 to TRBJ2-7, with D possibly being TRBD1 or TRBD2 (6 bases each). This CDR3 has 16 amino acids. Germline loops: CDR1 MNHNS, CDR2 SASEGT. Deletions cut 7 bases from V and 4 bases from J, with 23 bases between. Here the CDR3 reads CASNRGTTHVPYEQYF. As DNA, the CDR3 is TGTGCCAGCAATCGCGGGACAACTCACGTCCCGTACGAGCAGTACTTC.

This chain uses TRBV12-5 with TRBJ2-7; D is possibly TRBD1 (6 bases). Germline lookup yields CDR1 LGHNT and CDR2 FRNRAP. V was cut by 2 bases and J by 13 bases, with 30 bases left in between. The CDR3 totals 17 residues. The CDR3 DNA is TGTGCTAGTGGTTTGTTCATGTCAGGGGAAGGAACCTACGAGGAATACTTC. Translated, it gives CASGLFMSGEGTYEEYF.

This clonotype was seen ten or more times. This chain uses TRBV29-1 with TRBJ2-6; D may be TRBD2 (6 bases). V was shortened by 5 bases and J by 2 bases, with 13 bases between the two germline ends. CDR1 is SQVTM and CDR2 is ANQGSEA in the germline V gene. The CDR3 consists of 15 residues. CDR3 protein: CSVQRRVTGANVLTF. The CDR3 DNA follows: TGCAGCGTTCAACGGAGGGTAACTGGGGCCAACGTCCTGACTTTC.

CDR3 residues: CASSYKGGRGFPDEQFF. The CDR3 nucleotides read TGTGCCAGCAGCTATAAGGGGGGCAGGGGGTTCCCAGATGAGCAGTTCTTC. J is TRBJ2-1 and V is TRBV5-4; the D gene is possibly TRBD1 (7 bases). This CDR3 is 17 amino acids long. V was trimmed by 3 bases and J by 8 bases, leaving 24 bases between them. Germline V gene sequence: CDR1 SGHNT, CDR2 YYREEE (reference sequence).

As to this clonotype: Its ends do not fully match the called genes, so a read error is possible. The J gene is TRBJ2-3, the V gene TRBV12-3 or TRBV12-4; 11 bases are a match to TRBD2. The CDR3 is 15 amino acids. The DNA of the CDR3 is TGTGCCAGCTCCGTTCTAGCGGGGGGTCTAGATACGCAGTACTTT. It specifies CASSVLAGGLDTQYF.

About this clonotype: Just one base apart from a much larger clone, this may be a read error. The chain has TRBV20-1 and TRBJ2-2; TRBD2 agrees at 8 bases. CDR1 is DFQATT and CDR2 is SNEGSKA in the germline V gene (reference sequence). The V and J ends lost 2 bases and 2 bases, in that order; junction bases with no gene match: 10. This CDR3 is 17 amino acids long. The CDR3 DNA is TGCAGTGCTAGACCCCAAGCGGGGGACCATAACACCGGGGAGCTGTTTTTT. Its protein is CSARPQAGDHNTGELFF.

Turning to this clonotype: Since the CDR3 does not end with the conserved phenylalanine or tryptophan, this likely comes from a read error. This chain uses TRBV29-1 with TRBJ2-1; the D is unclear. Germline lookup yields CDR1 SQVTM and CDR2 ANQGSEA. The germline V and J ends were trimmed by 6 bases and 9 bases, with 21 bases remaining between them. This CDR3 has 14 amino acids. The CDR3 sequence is CSVAQDGYYGEQFI. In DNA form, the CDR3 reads TGCAGCGTAGCTCAGGATGGGTACTACGGTGAGCAGTTCATC.

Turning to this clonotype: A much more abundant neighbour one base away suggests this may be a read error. CDR3 region: CASSGTGTGSYKQYF. The DNA of the CDR3 is TGCGCCAGCAGCGGTACCGGGACAGGGTCCTACAAGCAGTACTTC. V is TRBV5-1 and J is TRBJ2-7; 9 nucleotides agree with TRBD1. The CDR3 runs to 15 residues. Germline CDR1 reads SGHRS; CDR2 reads YFSETQ. The entire variable domain, with the rest obtained from reference TRBV5-1 and TRBJ2-7, is as follows: KAGVTQTPRYLIKTRGQQVTLSCSPISGHRSVSWYQQTPGQGLQFLFEYFSETQRNKGNFPGRFSGRQFSNSRSEMNVSTLELGDSALYLCASSGTGTGSYKQYFGPGTRLTVT.

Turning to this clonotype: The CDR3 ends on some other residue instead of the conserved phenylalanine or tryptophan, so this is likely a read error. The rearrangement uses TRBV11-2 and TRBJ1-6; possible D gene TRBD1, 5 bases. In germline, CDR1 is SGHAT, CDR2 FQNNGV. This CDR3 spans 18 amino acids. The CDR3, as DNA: TGTACCAGCAGCGTCAGGGCCGGGGGTTCGTCCTATAATTCACCCCTCCACCTT. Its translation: CTSSVRAGGSSYNSPLHL.

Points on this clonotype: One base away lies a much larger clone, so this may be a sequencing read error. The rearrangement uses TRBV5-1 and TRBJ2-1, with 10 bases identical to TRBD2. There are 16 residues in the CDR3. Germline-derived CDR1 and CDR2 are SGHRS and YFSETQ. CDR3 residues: CASSLAGGPTPNEQSF. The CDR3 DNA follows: TGCGCCAGCAGCTTAGCGGGGGGGCCGACTCCCAATGAGCAGTCCTTC.

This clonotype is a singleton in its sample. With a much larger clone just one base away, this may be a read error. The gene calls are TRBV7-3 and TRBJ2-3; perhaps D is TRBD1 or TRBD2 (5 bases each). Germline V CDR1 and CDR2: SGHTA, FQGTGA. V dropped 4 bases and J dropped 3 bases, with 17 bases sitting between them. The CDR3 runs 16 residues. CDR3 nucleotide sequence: TGTGCCAGCAGCTCAACCCCAGCAGGGACGACAGATACGCAGTATTTT. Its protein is CASSSTPAGTTDTQYF.

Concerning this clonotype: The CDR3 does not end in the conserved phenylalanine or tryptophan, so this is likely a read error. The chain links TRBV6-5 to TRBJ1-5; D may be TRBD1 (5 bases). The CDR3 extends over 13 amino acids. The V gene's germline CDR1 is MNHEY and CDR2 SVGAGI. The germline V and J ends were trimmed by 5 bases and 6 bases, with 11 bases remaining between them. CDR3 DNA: TGTGCCAGCAGTCAGGGTCCGGTTCAGCCCCAGCATTAC. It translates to CASSQGPVQPQHY.

CDR3 amino acids: CSALRGRAVPNEQFF. The DNA for the CDR3 is TGCAGTGCACTCCGCGGGAGGGCCGTCCCCAATGAGCAGTTCTTC. The chain is built from TRBV20-1 and TRBJ2-1, with 9 bases identical to TRBD2. V was pared by 6 bases and J by 6 bases, with 12 bases of the junction left unmatched. The length of the CDR3 is 15 residues. Germline V lookup: CDR1 DFQATT, CDR2 SNEGSKA (reference sequence).

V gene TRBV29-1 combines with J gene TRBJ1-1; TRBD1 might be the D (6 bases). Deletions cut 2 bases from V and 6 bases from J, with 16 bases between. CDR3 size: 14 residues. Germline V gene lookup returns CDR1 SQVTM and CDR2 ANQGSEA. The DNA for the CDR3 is TGCAGCGTTGAACGGGGGGCTGCTGGCTCTGAAGCTTTCTTT. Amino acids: CSVERGAAGSEAFF.

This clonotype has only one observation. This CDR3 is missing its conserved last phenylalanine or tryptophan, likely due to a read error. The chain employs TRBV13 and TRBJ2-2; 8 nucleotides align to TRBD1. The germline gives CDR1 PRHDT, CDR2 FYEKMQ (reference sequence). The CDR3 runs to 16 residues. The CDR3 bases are TGTGCCAGCAGCATAGGGACAGGTTCGGTCACCGGGGAGCTGTTTGTT. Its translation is CASSIGTGSVTGELFV.

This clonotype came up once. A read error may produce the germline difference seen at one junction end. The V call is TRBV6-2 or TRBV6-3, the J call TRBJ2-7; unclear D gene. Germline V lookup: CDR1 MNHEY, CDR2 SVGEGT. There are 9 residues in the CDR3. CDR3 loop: CASSGEQYF. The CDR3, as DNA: TGTGCCAGCAGTGGCGAGCAATACTTC.

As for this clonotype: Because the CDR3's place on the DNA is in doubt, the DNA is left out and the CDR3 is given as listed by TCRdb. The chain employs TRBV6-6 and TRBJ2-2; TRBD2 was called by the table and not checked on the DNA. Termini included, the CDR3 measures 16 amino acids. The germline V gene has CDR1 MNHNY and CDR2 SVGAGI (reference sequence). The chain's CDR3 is CASSYRGGRPPGSCFF.

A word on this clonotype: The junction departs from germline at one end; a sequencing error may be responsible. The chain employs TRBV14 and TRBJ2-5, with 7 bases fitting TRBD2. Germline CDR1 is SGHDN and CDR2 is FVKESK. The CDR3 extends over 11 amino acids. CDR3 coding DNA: TGTGCCAGCAGTCAAGCGGGGACCCAATTCTTC. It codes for CASSQAGTQFF.